This TCR beta chain came from a study of blood T cell repertoires in COVID-19. Study-wide background: Donors in the United States, Italy and Spain gave samples during acute or convalescent COVID-19. T cells, B-cell-depleted T cells, or PBMCs supplied cDNA or gDNA.

CDR3 length: 15 residues. The trim removed 4 bases at V and 6 bases at J, leaving 9 bases unmatched. From germline, CDR1 is SGHNT and CDR2 YYREEE (reference sequence). Clones were read by immunoSEQ multiplex PCR, and TCRdb kept only the in-frame ones, dropping some. The sample contains about 410,000 clones, around 90% of which appear only once. Sequences were obtained from PBMCs or T cells enriched from blood (not recorded which). The chain employs TRBV5-4 and TRBJ2-1; 8 bases align to TRBD2. This TCR was sampled from a man aged 18 to 35 who had recovered from COVID-19. The CDR3, as DNA: TGTGCCAGCAGCCAACGGCTAGCGGGCCCCAATGAGCAGTTCTTC. Translation: CASSQRLAGPNEQFF.